This T cell receptor beta chain emerged from a study of cytomegalovirus exposure and HLA in healthy donors. J gave up 2 bases and V 4 bases, and 11 bases lay outside the gene matches. This CDR3 is built from 18 residues. Germline-derived CDR1 and CDR2 are SGDLS and YYNGEE. The PCR was carried out with 60 Vbeta primers and 13 Jbeta primers. The method was immunoSEQ multiplex PCR; TCRdb's version includes in-frame clones alone and lacks a portion of them. The sample records approximately 180,000 clones, roughly 80% being singletons. Material: PBMCs. The rearrangement uses TRBV9 and TRBJ2-3, with TRBD2 matching over 12 bases. The sequence derives from a woman between 50 and 59 years old in good health and CMV-seropositive. CDR3 residues: CASSITSGGPLHTDTQYF. The CDR3 coding sequence is TGTGCCAGCAGCATTACTAGCGGGGGGCCCCTTCACACAGATACGCAGTATTTT.